The 26 T cell receptor beta chains presented below share a single source sample, sequenced in a study of blood T cells in healthy people across ages. Primed by a sample-barcoded 5' primer and a J-beta primer mix, a second PCR proceeded for about 6 to 11 cycles. TCRdb reprocessed the 5' RACE reads via MiXCR and lists one record per CDR3 protein. This table holds some 1.7 million distinct CDR3 sequences, roughly 30% found once. The specimen was blood. These receptors came from a woman younger than 45 in good health.

This clonotype was counted a few times. This chain uses TRBV12-3 or TRBV12-4 with TRBJ1-2; 10 positions match TRBD1. Trimming cost V 0 bases and J 7 bases; bases outside gene matches: 2. This CDR3 has 14 amino acids. CDR3 nucleotides: TGTGCCAGCAGTTTAGCGGGGACAGGGGCTGGCTACACCTTC. Amino acid sequence: CASSLAGTGAGYTF.

V usage is TRBV10-3 and J usage is TRBJ2-3; 14 positions match TRBD2. Germline V lookup: CDR1 ENHRY, CDR2 SYGVKD. V lost 2 bases and J lost 1; bases outside the gene matches: 5. The CDR3 extends over 18 amino acids. CDR3 nucleotide sequence: TGTGCCATCAGTGAGGGACTAGCGGGGGGTGGGGGCACAGATACGCAGTATTTT. It is translated as CAISEGLAGGGGTDTQYF.

This clonotype was seen many times. The chain links TRBV29-1 to TRBJ2-5; D is undetermined. Germline values: CDR1 SQVTM, CDR2 ANQGSEA. V was pared by 7 bases and J by 5 bases, with 11 bases between. This CDR3 spans 11 amino acids. For the CDR3, the DNA is TGCAGCGCCGCAAAGAGGGAGACCCAGTACTTC. Amino acids: CSAAKRETQYF.

The sample holds a few counts of this clonotype. This chain joins TRBV6-2 or TRBV6-3 and TRBJ2-7; TRBD1 matches 7 bases. From germline, CDR1 is MNHEY and CDR2 SVGEGT. V shed 1 base and J 2 bases; nucleotides not matched to a gene: 5. This CDR3 contains 15 residues. The CDR3 coding sequence is TGTGCCAGCAGTTACTACCGGGACAGAACCTACGAGCAGTACTTC. It is translated as CASSYYRDRTYEQYF.

In its sample, this clonotype was seen once. The chain has TRBV20-1 and TRBJ1-2, with D possibly being TRBD1 (6 bases). V lost 4 bases and J 2 bases, leaving 17 bases between the germline ends. Looked up from germline, CDR1 is DFQATT and CDR2 is SNEGSKA (reference sequence). This CDR3 is 15 amino acids long. CDR3 coding DNA: TGCAGTGCTACCGGCCCTACAGGGTTGAACTATGGCTACACCTTC. Its translation: CSATGPTGLNYGYTF.

This clonotype was detected a few times. The rearrangement links TRBV21-1 to TRBJ2-1; the listed D gene, TRBD1, was not tested against the DNA. TRBV21-1 is a pseudogene. The CDR3 sequence is 14 residues long. CDR3 residues: CASSMRGWYNEQFF. The CDR3 region has the DNA TGTGCCAGCAGCATGAGGGGATGGTACAATGAGCAGTTCTTC.

The table lists this clonotype with a few counts. V usage is TRBV5-1 and J usage is TRBJ2-3; possible D gene TRBD2, 6 bases. The germline gives CDR1 SGHRS, CDR2 YFSETQ. V was cut by 6 bases and J by 6 bases, with 20 bases left in between. The CDR3 totals 15 residues. CDR3 in amino acids: CASNRDSLRADTQYF. CDR3 in DNA: TGCGCCAGCAACCGGGACTCCTTACGGGCGGATACGCAGTATTTT.

Comment on this clonotype: At one boundary the junction diverges from the germline segment, which might be a read error. The chain combines TRBV11-2 with TRBJ2-1; TRBD1 matches at 8 bases. This CDR3 region has 11 residues. The germline V gene encodes CDR1 SGHAT and CDR2 FQNNGV. The CDR3, as DNA: TGTGCTAGCAGCTTAGGACAGGGGCAGTTCTTC. Encoded protein: CASSLGQGQFF. Complete variable domain (other parts from reference TRBV11-2 and TRBJ2-1): EAGVAQSPRYKIIEKRQSVAFWCNPISGHATLYWYQQILGQGPKLLIQFQNNGVVDDSQLPKDRFSAERLKGVDSTLKIQPAKLEDSAVYLCASSLGQGQFFGPGTRLTVL.

This clonotype was detected many times. The chain employs TRBV10-3 and TRBJ2-7; D tentatively fits TRBD1 or TRBD2 (6 bases each). CDR1 and CDR2 (germline): ENHRY, SYGVKD. This CDR3 comprises 13 residues. V was cut by 10 bases and J by 3 bases, with 16 bases left in between. The CDR3 loop reads CATTRPGDYEQYF. DNA of the CDR3: TGTGCCACGACTAGACCAGGGGACTACGAGCAGTACTTC.

CDR3 in DNA: TGCAGCGTTGTGAGCGGATTGAACACTGAAGCTTTCTTT. This encodes CSVVSGLNTEAFF. V and J are TRBV29-1 and TRBJ1-1; D ambiguous. V was trimmed by 4 bases and J by 0 bases, leaving 9 bases between them. The V gene's germline CDR1 is SQVTM and CDR2 ANQGSEA. This CDR3 has 13 residues.

This clonotype turned up a few times. The chain has TRBV6-6 and TRBJ2-3; no clear D gene. From germline, CDR1 is MNHNY and CDR2 SVGAGI (reference sequence). Deletions cut 2 bases from V and 3 bases from J, with 9 bases between. This CDR3 comprises 14 residues. The CDR3 sequence is CASSYVAETDTQYF. In nucleotides, the CDR3 is TGTGCCAGCAGTTACGTGGCGGAAACAGATACGCAGTATTTT.

This clonotype was seen repeatedly, ten times or more. The chain couples TRBV6-1 to TRBJ2-3; 9 bases are a match to TRBD2. Germline V gene lookup returns CDR1 MNHNS and CDR2 SASEGT. The V segment lost 5 bases and the J segment 8 bases; nucleotides outside the gene matches: 5. The CDR3 is 13 residues long. The CDR3 DNA reads TGTGCCAGCAGTACGGGACTAGCTTTTACGCAGTATTTT. Protein: CASSTGLAFTQYF.

J is TRBJ2-5 and V is TRBV4-1; possible D gene TRBD2, 6 bases. Germline CDR1 and CDR2: MGHRA and YSYEKL. The V and J ends lost 3 bases and 5 bases respectively, with 13 bases between them. The CDR3 spans 14 residues. In nucleotides, the CDR3 is TGCGCCAGCAGCCAGGCGGGGCTGTCTGAGACCCAGTACTTC. Its translation is CASSQAGLSETQYF.

In this sample, this clonotype turned up many times. The rearrangement joins TRBV12-3 or TRBV12-4 to TRBJ2-5; D not certain. The V end was cut by 3 bases, the J end by 5 bases, with 10 bases between. CDR3 length: 13 amino acids. CDR3 nucleotide sequence: TGTGCCAGCAGTTTTAATGGTGGGGAGACCCAGTACTTC. This sequence encodes CASSFNGGETQYF.

Only a few counts were recorded for this clonotype. The V and J genes are TRBV12-5 and TRBJ1-1, with 10 bases aligning to TRBD1. Germline assignment: CDR1 LGHNT and CDR2 FRNRAP. V shed 5 bases and J 7 bases; nucleotides not matched to a gene: 10. The CDR3 sequence is 15 residues long. The CDR3 sequence: CASGTRTGGKGEAFF. The CDR3 bases are TGTGCTAGTGGTACTAGGACAGGGGGTAAGGGTGAAGCTTTCTTT.

This clonotype showed up just a few times. The chain carries TRBV20-1 and TRBJ2-3, with 11 nucleotides matching TRBD2. There are 13 residues in the CDR3. After removal of 8 bases from V and 4 bases from J, the junction contained 5 bases not matched to a gene. From germline, CDR1 is DFQATT and CDR2 SNEGSKA (reference sequence). CDR3 residues: CSRSGRAADTQYF. The CDR3 nucleotides read TGCAGTCGTAGCGGGAGGGCAGCAGATACGCAGTATTTT.

The chain couples TRBV30 to TRBJ1-2, with D hard to call. The CDR3 runs to 13 residues. Germline V lookup: CDR1 GTSNPN, CDR2 SVGIG (reference sequence). The germline V and J ends were trimmed by 0 bases and 5 bases, with 10 bases remaining between them. The CDR3 coding sequence is TGTGCCTGGAGTGTAGAAGCCTCGTATGGCTACACCTTC. It translates to CAWSVEASYGYTF.

This clonotype was observed at least ten times. This chain links TRBV4-1 with TRBJ2-7, with a weak D call TRBD1 (7 bases). This CDR3 region has 14 residues. Germline CDR1 reads MGHRA; CDR2 reads YSYEKL. Trimming removed 4 bases from V and 5 bases from J, with 15 bases in between. The CDR3 region has the DNA TGCGCCAGCAGCCCACAGGGGAGGAGAAACGAGCAGTACTTC. Translation: CASSPQGRRNEQYF.

The count of this clonotype is one. The V and J genes are TRBV7-2 and TRBJ2-7, with D possibly called TRBD1 or TRBD2 (5 bases each). Germline CDR1 SGHTA, CDR2 FQGNSA. Trimming cost V 4 bases and J 2 bases, with 12 bases left between them. The CDR3 consists of 14 residues. CDR3 sequence reads: CASSSGRITYEQYF. The CDR3 nucleotides read TGTGCCAGCAGCTCGGGACGGATTACCTACGAGCAGTACTTC.

The chain links TRBV20-1 to TRBJ1-4; D uncertain. Germline assignment: CDR1 DFQATT and CDR2 SNEGSKA (reference sequence). Trimming pared 1 base from V and 7 bases from J, leaving 10 bases between. The CDR3 runs 13 residues. CDR3 protein: CSARVGVGEKLFF. CDR3 sequence (DNA): TGCAGTGCTAGAGTTGGGGTGGGTGAAAAACTGTTTTTT.

CDR3 sequence: CAISASTGRVDEQFF. Written as DNA, the CDR3 is TGTGCCATCAGTGCCTCGACAGGGAGGGTGGATGAGCAGTTCTTC. The chain links TRBV10-3 to TRBJ2-1; D tentatively fits TRBD1 or TRBD2 (7 bases each). This CDR3 has 15 residues. Germline CDR1 is ENHRY and CDR2 is SYGVKD. V lost 4 bases and J lost 8, with 18 bases in between.

In this sample, this clonotype turned up a few times. This chain joins TRBV6-1 and TRBJ2-4; D is undetermined. The J call may not be correct, given that the DNA end is closer to TRBJ2-5. The CDR3 spans 13 residues. Germline CDR1 and CDR2: MNHNS and SASEGT. Written as DNA, the CDR3 is TGTGCCAGCAGTTCCGAATCGGCAGAGACCCAGTACTTC. This gives the protein CASSSESAETQYF.

The chain uses TRBV4-3 and TRBJ2-4; TRBD2 might be the D (6 bases). Judging by the DNA end, TRBJ2-7 fits better; the J call may be wrong. The CDR3 loop spans 16 amino acids. Germline V CDR1 and CDR2: LGHNA, YSLEER. CDR3 sequence reads: CASSQDISGGVYEQYF. The CDR3 nucleotides read TGCGCCAGCAGCCAAGATATTAGCGGAGGGGTCTACGAGCAGTACTTC.

The chain is built from TRBV29-1 and TRBJ1-2, with D possibly matching TRBD1 (6 bases). The germline V gene encodes CDR1 SQVTM and CDR2 ANQGSEA. The CDR3 runs 16 residues. Between the trimmed V and J ends, which lost 7 bases and 8 bases, there was a span of 29 bases. CDR3 in DNA: TGCAGCGCCCCTCTCGGACAGTTGGGAGCTAACTGCGGCTACACCTTC. This encodes CSAPLGQLGANCGYTF.

This clonotype was picked up many times. The J gene is TRBJ2-5, the V gene TRBV20-1; D gene unclear. V was clipped by 5 bases and J by 2 bases, with 15 bases between them. The germline CDR1 and CDR2 sequences are DFQATT and SNEGSKA (reference sequence). This CDR3 is built from 14 residues. This CDR3 is CSAYRPTQQETQYF. In DNA, the CDR3 is TGCAGTGCTTATCGACCGACACAGCAAGAGACCCAGTACTTC.

This clonotype was recorded many times. The rearrangement joins TRBV20-1 to TRBJ2-5; TRBD2 agrees at 11 bases. The CDR3 runs to 13 residues. Germline CDR1 reads DFQATT; CDR2 reads SNEGSKA (reference sequence). Trimming took 7 bases from V and 2 from J; bases not matched to a gene: 3. The CDR3 nucleotides are TGCAGTGGACTAGCGGGAAGACAAGAGACCCAGTACTTC. This codes for CSGLAGRQETQYF.